This TCR beta chain was sequenced in a study of PD-L1 blockade in urothelial cancer (dated by TCRdb to between 2016 and 2019). For context, the study as a whole: Therapy was started at some point between 2013 and 2015 for all patients, and atezolizumab 1,200 mg was administered intravenously every 3 weeks. The study was an exploratory multi-omic analysis of somatic, immune and clinical correlates of response to PD-L1 blockade with atezolizumab in urothelial cancer. Blood samples were analyzed at two time points: 3 weeks after treatment start (second dose) and 6 weeks after treatment start. An ECOG performance status of 0 or 1 was recorded for the patients, and 0 to 3 prior chemotherapy regimens had been received by the patients. Durable clinical benefit meant progression-free survival longer than 6 months, and TCR features were also tested against progression-free and overall survival. Pretreatment blood TCR-seq was available for twenty-nine patients, at least one posttreatment blood collection was obtained for about 25 patients, and tumor TCR-seq was available for about 25 patients. TCR sequencing covered pretreatment tumor samples and matched, serially collected peripheral blood taken before and after atezolizumab treatment. About 85% of the roughly 29 patients were identified as males with urothelial cancer of bladder origin, and a prior smoking history was reported by 18 of 29 patients. Durable clinical benefit was achieved by nine patients but not by the remaining 20. A median of roughly 140,000 T cells and some 82,000 unique TCRs was obtained from blood samples, and a median clonality of approximately 0.077 was observed. In the same patients, whole exome sequencing and RNA sequencing of pretreatment tumors were performed in addition to TCR sequencing.

Results the study describes overall, beyond this receptor: Greater expansion of tumor-associated TCR clones in peripheral blood 3 weeks after the start of treatment was observed in patients with durable benefit (n of about 20, p = 0.022). Because the sample size was small (n ≈ 27) and many exploratory analyses were performed, the results are intended to be hypothesis-generating. Improved progression-free and overall survival was found to be associated with pretreatment peripheral blood TCR clonality below the median.

The junction shows trimming of 4 bases on V and 3 bases on J, plus 7 bases between the germline ends. Measured from the cysteine to the phenylalanine, the CDR3 is 12 residues long. The sequence is cut down to CDR3 DNA, 36 bases in frame from base 1. CDR1 and CDR2 are drawn from the germline V gene: SQVTM, ANQGSEA. What this sample's time point label stands for: pretreatment peripheral blood. The cohort comprised about 30 patients with locally advanced or metastatic urothelial carcinoma treated at Memorial Sloan Kettering on a trial protocol. Peripheral blood mononuclear cells were collected pretreatment and during treatment, at between 1 and 8 total time points per patient. The Qiagen DNeasy Blood extraction kit was used to purify genomic DNA from total PBMCs and tumor samples. PBMCs were collected pretreatment and during treatment and were isolated and stored as previously described. Each PCR received spiked-in synthetic TCR analog templates so that absolute template abundance could be estimated from read counts. Using the immunoSEQ assay, TCRbeta CDR3 regions were amplified from genomic DNA with bias-controlled V and J gene primers. Sequencing of rearranged TCRbeta segments was performed at approximately 20X coverage. On the authors' methods: Sequencing errors were corrected by clustering and CDR3s were annotated against IMGT to assign V, D and J genes. Downstream analyses used only productive TCRbeta rearrangements, leaving out any out-of-frame or stop-codon sequences. Clonality was calculated as one minus the Shannon entropy normalized by the log of the number of unique productive sequences. Fisher's exact test with Benjamini-Hochberg correction, at a threshold of adjusted p below 0.01, was used to find clones that differed between time points or between blood and tumor. Not all clones reach the TCRdb copy of this immuneACCESS table, which keeps in-frame sequences only. Checked studies attribute under half of the gap to unresolved V genes and leave the rest unexplained. Clone size and V and J calls were adopted from that table, with D and trimming inferred from the DNA. The sample profile shows 55,000 to 80,000 clones; more than 75% of them were found once. More than 12% of the sample goes to the ten largest clones.

This clone appeared once. Which antigen it targets is not known. No per-base quality is available; no much larger clone lies one base away. The sample in question was PBMCs, obtained around atezolizumab (anti-PD-L1) treatment. The chain joins TRBV29-1 to TRBJ1-5; the D gene assignment is ambiguous. The sequence came from a man in his fifties or sixties with urothelial cancer. The DNA sequence follows: TGCAGCGTTGGCGGGAACAATCAGCCCCAGCATTTT. The encoded protein is CSVGGNNQPQHF.